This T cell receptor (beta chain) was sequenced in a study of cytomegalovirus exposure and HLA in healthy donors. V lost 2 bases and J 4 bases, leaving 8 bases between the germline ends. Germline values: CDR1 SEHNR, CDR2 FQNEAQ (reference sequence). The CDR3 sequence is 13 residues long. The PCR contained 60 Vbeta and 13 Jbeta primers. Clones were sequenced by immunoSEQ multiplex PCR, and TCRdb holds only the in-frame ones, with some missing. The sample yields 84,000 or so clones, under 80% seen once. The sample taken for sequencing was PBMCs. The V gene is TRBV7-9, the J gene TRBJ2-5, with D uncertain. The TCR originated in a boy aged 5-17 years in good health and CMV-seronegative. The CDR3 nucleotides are TGTGCCAGCAGCTTATCTTCGTCAGAGACCCAGTACTTC. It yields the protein CASSLSSSETQYF.